The 18 T cell receptor beta chains reported below all come from one sample, sequenced in a study of shared clonotypes between healthy human individuals. Method: immunoSEQ multiplex PCR; TCRdb's copy keeps in-frame clones and lacks some. The table records some 2,100,000 clones, about 93% of them present only once. Terminally differentiated effector memory CD45RA+ cells were left out of the naive CD8 fraction, which was CD45RO-negative and positively selected for CCR7. The sample comprised naive CD8+ T cells from PBMCs. These TCRs come from a young man in good health. Some clones in this sample may be carry-over from other donors' samples.

The chain uses TRBV13 and TRBJ2-7; perhaps TRBD2 as D (6 bases). Trimming left V 2 bases short and J 2 bases short, with 13 bases between. CDR1 is PRHDT, CDR2 FYEKMQ, per germline (reference sequence). This CDR3 contains 15 residues. DNA for the CDR3: TGTGCCAGCAGCTTATGGGGGGTTGCACCCTACGAGCAGTACTTC. Residues: CASSLWGVAPYEQYF.

On this clone itself: Being one base from a much bigger clone, this may be a read error. Additional DNA sequences in this sample encode the identical CDR3. The gene calls are TRBV28 and TRBJ2-1, with D uncertain. The CDR3 loop spans 11 amino acids. Germline V gene sequence: CDR1 MDHEN, CDR2 SYDVKM. V was trimmed by 4 bases and J by 3 bases, leaving 1 base between them. The CDR3 spells CASSYYNEQFF. In DNA form, the CDR3 reads TGTGCCAGCAGTTACTACAATGAGCAGTTCTTC.

The genes are TRBV7-8 and TRBJ1-1; D uncertain. Germline V gene data show CDR1 as SGHVS and CDR2 as FQNEAQ. V dropped 2 bases and J dropped 2 bases, with 9 bases sitting between them. The CDR3 has 14 residues. The CDR3 reads CASSLTASNTEAFF. CDR3 bases: TGTGCCAGCAGCTTAACGGCTAGTAACACTGAAGCTTTCTTT.

There are a few counts of this clone. The chain recombines TRBV27 with TRBJ1-2; perhaps TRBD1 as D (5 bases). V lost 2 bases and J 5 bases, leaving 15 bases between the germline ends. Germline CDR1 is MNHEY and CDR2 is SMNVEV (reference sequence). CDR3 length equals 15 residues. CDR3 nucleotide sequence: TGTGCCAGCAGTTTAACCCCCGACAGAAGGTATGGCTACACCTTC. Translated: CASSLTPDRRYGYTF.

The rearrangement links TRBV2 to TRBJ2-5, with 9 bases lining up with TRBD1. Germline loops: CDR1 SNHLY, CDR2 FYNNEI. The V and J ends lost 8 bases and 3 bases, in that order; junction bases with no gene match: 7. The CDR3 has 14 residues. CDR3 sequence reads: CASYIRTGEETQYF. The CDR3 DNA sequence: TGTGCCAGCTATATCAGGACAGGGGAAGAGACCCAGTACTTC.

This clone was detected once. V gene TRBV10-3 combines with J gene TRBJ2-5, with D unresolved. The length of the CDR3 is 11 residues. V gave up 3 bases and J gave up 7 bases, with 6 bases separating them. Germline values: CDR1 ENHRY, CDR2 SYGVKD. The CDR3 sequence is CAISDLWTQYF. CDR3 coding DNA: TGTGCCATCAGTGATCTTTGGACCCAGTACTTC.

About this clone itself: The identical CDR3 is also encoded by other nucleotide sequences in the sample. This chain links TRBV7-9 with TRBJ1-2, with D hard to call. Trimming stripped 1 base from V and 4 bases from J, with 7 bases between. CDR3 length: 13 residues. Germline lookup yields CDR1 SEHNR and CDR2 FQNEAQ (reference sequence). The CDR3 protein is CASSLDGGYGYTF. CDR3 DNA: TGTGCCAGCAGCTTAGACGGAGGCTATGGCTACACCTTC.

V and J are TRBV4-3 and TRBJ2-1; D ambiguous. Germline V gene data show CDR1 as LGHNA and CDR2 as YSLEER. V was trimmed by 6 bases and J by 3 bases, leaving 15 bases between them. This CDR3 has 15 residues. For the CDR3, the DNA is TGCGCCAGCAGTCAAAAAGGAGCCCTCTACAATGAGCAGTTCTTC. Translated, it gives CASSQKGALYNEQFF.

In DNA, the CDR3 is TGCGCCAGCAGCCATTGGGCGGGAGGGTCATACGAGCAGTACTTC. It encodes CASSHWAGGSYEQYF. This rearrangement joins TRBV5-1 to TRBJ2-7; 9 positions agree with TRBD2. The CDR3 contains 15 residues. V gave up 4 bases and J gave up 4 bases; unmatched junction bases: 9. Germline V lookup: CDR1 SGHRS, CDR2 YFSETQ.

This chain uses TRBV19 with TRBJ2-7, with D hard to call. There are 14 residues in the CDR3. Germline V CDR1 and CDR2: LNHDA, SQIVND (reference sequence). V shed 3 bases and J shed 1 base, with 10 bases lying between them. The CDR3 DNA sequence: TGTGCCAGTAGTATCATGTCTGAATCCTACGAGCAGTACTTC. It translates to CASSIMSESYEQYF.

Remarks on this clone: This sample includes further DNA sequences coding for the same CDR3. The J gene is TRBJ2-7, the V gene TRBV27, with D unresolved. The germline CDR1 and CDR2 sequences are MNHEY and SMNVEV (reference sequence). The CDR3 sequence is 12 residues long. V shed 3 bases and J shed 7 bases, with 10 bases lying between them. CDR3 loop: CASSLGLGEQYF. As DNA, the CDR3 is TGTGCCAGCAGTTTGGGCCTTGGGGAGCAGTACTTC.

This rearrangement joins TRBV7-9 to TRBJ2-7; TRBD1 is a possible D gene (6 bases). V was trimmed by 3 bases and J by 6 bases, leaving 15 bases between them. The CDR3 consists of 14 residues. CDR1 and CDR2 from the germline V gene are SEHNR and FQNEAQ (reference sequence). The CDR3 spells CASSLRQGISEQYF. CDR3 in DNA: TGTGCCAGCAGCTTGAGGCAGGGGATTTCCGAGCAGTACTTC.

The chain employs TRBV5-1 and TRBJ2-1, with 10 bases identical to TRBD2. CDR1 is SGHRS, CDR2 YFSETQ, per germline. The CDR3 is 19 amino acids. Trimming at V came to 0 bases and at J to 0 bases, leaving 9 bases not matched to a gene. The DNA for the CDR3 is TGCGCCAGCAGCTTGGAGTCCTGGGAGCGGGAGGGCTCCTACAATGAGCAGTTCTTC. Translating gives CASSLESWEREGSYNEQFF.

The DNA of the CDR3 is TGTGCCAGCAGGGACAGGGGGCCGAACACTGAAGCTTTCTTT. This translates into CASRDRGPNTEAFF. The gene calls are TRBV6-6 and TRBJ1-1; 11 bases match TRBD1. Germline CDR1 reads MNHNY; CDR2 reads SVGAGI (reference sequence). The CDR3 is 14 residues long. V was clipped by 6 bases and J by 1 base; unmatched bases: 1.

The V gene is TRBV29-1, the J gene TRBJ1-5; D is unresolved. The CDR3 length is 13 residues. Germline loops: CDR1 SQVTM, CDR2 ANQGSEA. Trimming took 1 base from V and 9 from J, leaving 13 bases between them. The CDR3 region has the DNA TGCAGCGTTGAAGTGTCGGTCGACGGGCCCCAGCATTTT. Protein sequence: CSVEVSVDGPQHF.

The chain links TRBV23-1 to TRBJ2-2; D not resolved. TRBV23-1 is labeled an ORF, and its function is uncertain. Trimming took 6 bases from V and 7 from J, leaving 9 bases between them. This CDR3 has 12 amino acids. The CDR3 here is CASSPPFGELFF. DNA of the CDR3: TGCGCCAGCAGCCCTCCCTTCGGGGAGCTGTTTTTT.

A word on this clone: A read error may produce the germline difference seen at one junction end. The chain is built from TRBV4-3 and TRBJ2-7, with 7 bases fitting TRBD1. CDR3 length: 15 residues. The V gene's germline CDR1 is LGHNA and CDR2 YSLEER. CDR3 amino acids: CASSQDSMSRDRAGF. In nucleotides, the CDR3 is TGCGCCAGCAGCCAAGATAGTATGTCCAGAGACAGGGCTGGATTC.

CDR3 amino acids: CASSLVGATLGFGELFF. CDR3 nucleotides: TGTGCCAGCAGCTTAGTGGGCGCGACACTAGGGTTCGGGGAGCTGTTTTTT. The V gene is TRBV7-3, the J gene TRBJ2-2; TRBD2 might be the D (5 bases). The CDR3 totals 17 residues. V was cut by 2 bases and J by 7 bases, with 20 bases left in between. CDR1 is SGHTA, CDR2 FQGTGA, per germline. Variable domain in full (rest from reference TRBV7-3 and TRBJ2-2): GAGVSQTPSNKVTEKGKYVELRCDPISGHTALYWYRQSLGQGPEFLIYFQGTGAADDSGLPNDRFFAVRPEGSVSTLKIQRTERGDSAVYLCASSLVGATLGFGELFFGEGSRLTVL.